The T cell receptor (beta chain) described here comes from a study of PD-1 blockade in classical Hodgkin lymphoma. Study-level results: When set against healthy donors, newly diagnosed patients were reported to show lower baseline TCR diversity.

Germline V gene lookup returns CDR1 SGHRS and CDR2 YFSETQ. This CDR3 contains 12 residues. The time point: newly diagnosed, previously untreated cHL patient sample. Comments on this clone: Its antigen is still unknown. A read error may produce the germline difference seen at one junction end.

The protocol was immunoSEQ multiplex PCR, while the TCRdb copy is restricted to in-frame clones and leaves out a portion. The sample has 15,000 to 20,000 clones, around 90% seen once; the top ten hold less than 9%. The chain employs TRBV5-1 and TRBJ2-7; no firm D call. This receptor was taken from a human donor with classical Hodgkin lymphoma. The sequenced sample consisted of peripheral blood mononuclear cells (PBMCs). The CDR3 spells CASSLVAYEQYF. The CDR3 nucleotides read TGCGCCAGCAGTTTGGTAGCCTACGAGCAGTACTTC.